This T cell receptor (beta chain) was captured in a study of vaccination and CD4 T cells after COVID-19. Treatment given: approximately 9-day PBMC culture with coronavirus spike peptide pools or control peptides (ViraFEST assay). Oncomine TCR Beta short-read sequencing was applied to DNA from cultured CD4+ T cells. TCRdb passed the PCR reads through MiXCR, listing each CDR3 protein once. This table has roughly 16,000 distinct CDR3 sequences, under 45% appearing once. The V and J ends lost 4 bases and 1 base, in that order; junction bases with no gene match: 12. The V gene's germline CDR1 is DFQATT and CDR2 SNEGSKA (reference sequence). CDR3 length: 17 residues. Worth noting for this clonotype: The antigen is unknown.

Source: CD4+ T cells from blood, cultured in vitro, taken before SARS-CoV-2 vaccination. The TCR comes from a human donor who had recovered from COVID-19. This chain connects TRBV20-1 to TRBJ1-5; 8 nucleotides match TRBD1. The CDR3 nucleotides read TGCAGTGCTAAACGGACAGGGACAACGATAAGCAATCAGCCCCAGCATTTT. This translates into CSAKRTGTTISNQPQHF.